Each of the 10 T cell receptor beta chains below was sequenced from the same sample in a study of CD8 T cells in ankylosing spondylitis. One entry per CDR3 protein results from TCRdb running MiXCR on the 5' RACE reads. Of about 800,000 distinct CDR3 sequences detected, about 11% appear once; the ten largest clones hold roughly 0.51%. These receptors are not linked to any known antigen. Whole-study findings and limits: Blood from ankylosing spondylitis patients appeared to carry a characteristic roughly 8-variant TCR beta motif.

Material: blood, either unsorted or a sorted T cell fraction (not recorded which). The receptors come from a male donor with ankylosing spondylitis.

This chain connects TRBV9 to TRBJ2-7, with D maybe TRBD2 (6 bases). CDR1 is SGDLS, CDR2 YYNGEE, per germline. The CDR3 has 13 amino acids. V was pared by 4 bases and J by 5 bases, with 13 bases between. In DNA, the CDR3 is TGTGCCAGCAGCCTCCGGGAGTTCAACGAGCAGTACTTC. It translates to CASSLREFNEQYF.

This clonotype was recorded a few times. V usage is TRBV27 and J usage is TRBJ1-2; TRBD1 matches at 7 bases. From germline, CDR1 is MNHEY and CDR2 SMNVEV (reference sequence). The V gene end was trimmed by 6 bases and the J gene end by 2 bases; junction bases not matched to a gene: 9. The CDR3 is made up of 15 amino acids. CDR3 nucleotide sequence: TGTGCCAGCAGCCAGGACGACAGGGACAACTATGGCTACACCTTC. Its protein is CASSQDDRDNYGYTF.

This clonotype appeared a few times. This chain links TRBV20-1 with TRBJ2-1; 8 bases map to TRBD2. V lost 5 bases to trimming and J lost 8 bases; unmatched junction nucleotides: 5. This CDR3 comprises 12 residues. The germline V gene has CDR1 DFQATT and CDR2 SNEGSKA (reference sequence). CDR3 sequence: CSALPGGDEQFF. CDR3 sequence (DNA): TGCAGTGCTCTCCCGGGGGGGGATGAGCAGTTCTTC.

This clonotype was recorded a few times. This chain joins TRBV4-3 and TRBJ2-2, with D tentatively TRBD1 (5 bases). The CDR3 sequence is 15 residues long. Germline CDR1 LGHNA, CDR2 YSLEER. Trimming stripped 4 bases from V and 4 bases from J, with 13 bases between. The DNA of the CDR3 is TGCGCCAGCAGCCGCCGGGTTAGGGGCACCGGGGAGCTGTTTTTT. Translated: CASSRRVRGTGELFF.

The chain carries TRBV28 and TRBJ1-5; D might be TRBD1 (6 bases). The CDR3 has 12 residues. Germline V gene data show CDR1 as MDHEN and CDR2 as SYDVKM. Trimming pared 7 bases from V and 7 bases from J, leaving 11 bases between. CDR3 sequence reads: CASTEGGQPQHF. The CDR3 DNA reads TGTGCCAGCACGGAAGGGGGGCAGCCCCAGCATTTT.

There are a few counts of this clonotype. The chain has TRBV18 and TRBJ1-1, with a tentative D call TRBD1 (6 bases). The V gene's germline CDR1 is KGHSH and CDR2 LQKENI. The CDR3 length is 15 residues. The V end lost 4 bases, the J end lost 6 bases, and 18 bases lay between the germline ends. The chain's CDR3 is CASSRRTPGEAEAFF. The CDR3 nucleotides read TGTGCCAGCTCACGCCGCACCCCAGGGGAAGCTGAAGCTTTCTTT.

This clonotype was recorded at least ten times. The V and J genes are TRBV5-1 and TRBJ2-1, with TRBD1 matching 8 bases. The CDR3 covers 15 residues. Trimming cost V 2 bases and J 0 bases; bases outside gene matches: 1. The germline CDR1 and CDR2 sequences are SGHRS and YFSETQ. The chain's CDR3 is CASSLQGGSYNEQFF. The CDR3 bases are TGCGCCAGCAGCTTACAGGGGGGCTCCTACAATGAGCAGTTCTTC.

The chain is built from TRBV7-2 and TRBJ1-1; a possible D gene is TRBD1 (5 bases). The germline V gene encodes CDR1 SGHTA and CDR2 FQGNSA. This CDR3 is built from 12 residues. Trimming took 5 bases from V and 11 from J, leaving 15 bases between them. The CDR3 DNA reads as TGTGCCAGCAGCCGACAGCTCTTTGACGCTTTCTTT. Its translation is CASSRQLFDAFF.

This CDR3 is CASSGGVRGAAYNEQFF. CDR3 coding DNA: TGTGCCAGCAGCGGGGGAGTCCGAGGGGCGGCCTACAATGAGCAGTTCTTC. This chain links TRBV5-4 with TRBJ2-1, with D possibly called TRBD1 or TRBD2 (5 bases each). Between the trimmed V and J ends, which lost 4 bases and 2 bases, there was a span of 19 bases. The germline V gene has CDR1 SGHNT and CDR2 YYREEE (reference sequence). The CDR3 length is 17 residues.

This sequence joins TRBV28 and TRBJ2-2; perhaps D is TRBD1 or TRBD2 (7 bases each). CDR3 length equals 16 residues. The germline V gene encodes CDR1 MDHEN and CDR2 SYDVKM. The V end lost 3 bases, the J end lost 2 bases, and 13 bases lay between the germline ends. In DNA form, the CDR3 reads TGTGCCAGCAGTTTCAGGGGGGGCGTTAACACCGGGGAGCTGTTTTTT. Protein: CASSFRGGVNTGELFF.